Below are 8 T cell receptor beta chains sequenced from a single sample in a study of blood T cell repertoires in COVID-19. TCRdb's copy holds only in-frame clones and misses some; the assay was immunoSEQ multiplex PCR. The table shows 65,000 or so clones, with about 88% occurring only once. Sequenced input: peripheral blood. The receptors here all came from a man aged 55 to 69 with acute or convalescent COVID-19.

The CDR3 region has the DNA TGCGCCAGCAGCCAAGATGGGGGAGGGCCCGTGCCCCAGCATTTT. Protein product: CASSQDGGGPVPQHF. This chain joins TRBV4-1 and TRBJ1-5; maybe TRBD1 (5 bases). CDR3 length: 15 residues. Germline CDR1 is MGHRA and CDR2 is YSYEKL. V lost 0 bases and J lost 9, with 15 bases in between.

The chain employs TRBV15 and TRBJ1-3; no clear D. Deletions cut 0 bases from V and 0 bases from J, with 6 bases between. Germline V gene lookup returns CDR1 LNHNV and CDR2 YYDKDF (reference sequence). This CDR3 is built from 15 residues. CDR3 sequence: CATSRDAGSGNTIYF. CDR3 nucleotide sequence: TGTGCCACCAGCAGAGATGCGGGCTCTGGAAACACCATATATTTT.

The rearrangement links TRBV11-2 to TRBJ2-6; maybe TRBD2 (6 bases). There are 16 residues in the CDR3. The V and J ends lost 3 bases and 0 bases respectively, with 9 bases between them. Germline CDR1 reads SGHAT; CDR2 reads FQNNGV. CDR3 DNA sequence: TGTGCCAGCAGCTTGGTCGGGGGCTCTGGGGCCAACGTCCTGACTTTC. Its translation: CASSLVGGSGANVLTF.

This chain uses TRBV7-9 with TRBJ1-4, with D possibly being TRBD1 (5 bases). V lost 5 bases to trimming and J lost 10 bases, with 20 bases between them. This CDR3 is built from 15 residues. CDR1 and CDR2 from the germline V gene are SEHNR and FQNEAQ (reference sequence). The CDR3 DNA reads as TGTGCCAGCAGCCCCGGGGGAGCCGTTAAACGAAAACTGTTTTTT. Residues: CASSPGGAVKRKLFF.

The chain couples TRBV15 to TRBJ2-7; TRBD1 agrees at 7 bases. J gave up 0 bases and V 5 bases, and 13 bases lay outside the gene matches. The germline gives CDR1 LNHNV, CDR2 YYDKDF (reference sequence). This CDR3 is 17 amino acids long. This CDR3 is CATSPRSPGQTSYEQYF. CDR3 DNA: TGTGCCACCAGCCCCAGGAGCCCGGGACAGACCTCCTACGAGCAGTACTTC.

The V call is TRBV19, the J call TRBJ1-1; D uncertain. The CDR3 length is 12 residues. Germline CDR1 and CDR2: LNHDA and SQIVND (reference sequence). The V end lost 1 base, the J end lost 7 bases, and 7 bases lay between the germline ends. CDR3 DNA: TGTGCCAGTAGTATAGGAGGCGGTGAAGCTTTCTTT. Protein: CASSIGGGEAFF.

The rearrangement uses TRBV16 and TRBJ2-1, with a tentative D call TRBD2 (7 bases). Germline values: CDR1 KGHSY, CDR2 FQNENV. The V gene lost 4 bases and the J gene lost 4 bases, with 20 bases spanning the gap. This CDR3 region has 17 residues. The CDR3: CASSLWPEGGLYNEQFF. The CDR3 DNA sequence: TGTGCCAGCAGCCTATGGCCTGAGGGGGGGCTGTACAATGAGCAGTTCTTC. Complete variable domain (other parts from reference TRBV16 and TRBJ2-1): GEEVAQTPKHLVRGEGQKAKLYCAPIKGHSYVFWYQQVLKNEFKFLISFQNENVFDETGMPKERFSAKCLPNSPCSLEIQATKLEDSAVYFCASSLWPEGGLYNEQFFGPGTRLTVL.

In its sample, this clone was seen once. The chain recombines TRBV5-1 with TRBJ1-4, with D hard to call. The V end was cut by 2 bases, the J end by 5 bases, with 10 bases between. There are 14 residues in the CDR3. Germline assignment: CDR1 SGHRS and CDR2 YFSETQ. CDR3 DNA: TGCGCCAGCAGCTTTGGGAGACAAAATGAAAAACTGTTTTTT. It is translated as CASSFGRQNEKLFF.